This T cell receptor (beta chain) stems from a study of T cell responses to AZD1222 COVID-19 vaccine. V was clipped by 1 base and J by 5 bases; unmatched bases: 4. Per germline, CDR1 MNHEY and CDR2 SMNVEV (reference sequence). This CDR3 spans 15 amino acids. Profiled with immunoSEQ multiplex PCR; TCRdb holds only in-frame clones, not every one. Of 100,000 to 150,000 clones detected, around 89% appear once; the ten largest clones hold 11%. V usage is TRBV27 and J usage is TRBJ2-7; 11 bases map to TRBD1. The TCR comes from an adult in good health. The material was peripheral blood, obtained on day 0 of MenACWY control vaccination. DNA of the CDR3: TGTGCCAGCAGTTTATATGGGACAGGGGGTCACGAGCAGTACTTC. It is translated as CASSLYGTGGHEQYF.